This note documents a single T cell receptor beta chain sequence. As originally analysed: It was from reference gene primer amplification that nucleated cell counts were estimated. Profiled with immunoSEQ multiplex PCR; TCRdb holds only in-frame clones, not every one. The V and J calls and the clone size are those of that table, but D and trimming were determined from the DNA. Of 90,000 to 100,000 clones in the sample, 80% to 85% were seen once. The sample originates from a study of blood T cell repertoires in COVID-19. Study in general: Sites in the United States, Italy and Spain provided acute and convalescent COVID-19 samples. PBMCs, B-cell-depleted T cells, or T cells were the source of the cDNA or gDNA that made up the material.

The sequence was obtained from a man aged 60 to 69 with acute or convalescent COVID-19. The sequencing sample was made of peripheral blood.

CDR3 residues: CATSDKGQGGLDGYTF. Written as DNA, the CDR3 is TGTGCCACCAGTGACAAAGGACAGGGGGGGTTGGACGGCTACACCTTC. This chain connects TRBV24-1 to TRBJ1-2; 10 bases align to TRBD1. This CDR3 spans 16 amino acids. From germline, CDR1 is KGHDR and CDR2 SFDVKD. V lost 4 bases to trimming and J lost 8 bases; unmatched junction nucleotides: 12.